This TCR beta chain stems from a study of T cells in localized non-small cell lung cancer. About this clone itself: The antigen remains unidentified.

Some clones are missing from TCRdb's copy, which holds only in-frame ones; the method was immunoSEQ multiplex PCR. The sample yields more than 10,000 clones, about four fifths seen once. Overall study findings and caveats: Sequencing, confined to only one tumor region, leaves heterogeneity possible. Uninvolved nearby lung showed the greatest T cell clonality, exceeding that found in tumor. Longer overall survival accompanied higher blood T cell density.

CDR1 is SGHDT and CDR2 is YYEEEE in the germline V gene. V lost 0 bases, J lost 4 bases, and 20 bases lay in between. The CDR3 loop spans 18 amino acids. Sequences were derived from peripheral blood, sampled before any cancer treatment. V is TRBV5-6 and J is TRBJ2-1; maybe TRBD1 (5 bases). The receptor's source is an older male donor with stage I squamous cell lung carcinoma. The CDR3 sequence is CASSLDRRRVFAYNEQFF. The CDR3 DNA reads TGTGCCAGCAGCTTGGACAGGCGCCGGGTATTCGCATACAATGAGCAGTTCTTC.